This paragraph covers one TCR beta chain sequence. Antigen specificity is unknown. V trimming: 4 bases; J trimming: 12 bases; junction bases outside the gene matches: 6. CDR1 is MNHEY and CDR2 is SMNVEV in the germline V gene (reference sequence). The CDR3 sequence is 12 residues long. These data are taken from a study of cytomegalovirus exposure and HLA in healthy donors. It was with 60 Vbeta and 13 Jbeta primers that the PCR ran. Measured with immunoSEQ multiplex PCR; TCRdb has only the in-frame clones, and not every one. In the table there are 150,000 or so clones, 65% to 80% of which are singletons. Broader study findings: Among immune exposure information, only CMV serostatus was available. Reports described diagnosis of cytomegalovirus status by the classifier as highly specific and sensitive. Fewer N-insertions than the approximately 700-donor mean were reportedly shown by an Asian-associated ancestry cluster in a later analysis. Earlier analysis looked at TCR beta V segments, and most were productive about 90% or about 30% of the time.

This chain links TRBV27 with TRBJ1-1; 9 bases line up with TRBD1. The TCR comes from a woman in her 40s in good health and CMV-seronegative. The sample was PBMCs. The CDR3 is CASSYGQGRTFF. The DNA for the CDR3 is TGTGCCAGCAGTTACGGACAGGGGAGGACTTTCTTT.